This paragraph covers one T cell receptor beta chain sequence. As yet, its antigen is unknown. V was shortened by 6 bases and J by 5 bases, with 13 bases between the two germline ends. Germline V gene lookup returns CDR1 MNHEY and CDR2 SMNVEV (reference sequence). The CDR3 has 13 amino acids. The sample originates from a study of OX40 agonist ivuxolimab in advanced cancers. Broader study findings: Some patients without response likewise showed low normalized clonal expansion. Antigen specificity was not determined for the expanded peripheral T cells.

Produced via immunoSEQ multiplex PCR; TCRdb's table is partial and in-frame only. The profile covers 83,000 or so clones, with approximately 86% appearing a single time and approximately 2% taken by the ten largest. The chain employs TRBV27 and TRBJ1-1, with D uncertain. Material: CD4+ or CD8+ T cells sorted from blood, obtained in a trial of the OX40 agonist ivuxolimab. This clonotype was obtained from an adult with an advanced solid tumor such as melanoma, head and neck, liver or kidney cancer. Here the CDR3 DNA reads TGTGCCAGCAGCCGCCCAGCTCTGACTGAAGCTTTCTTT. Its translation: CASSRPALTEAFF.